The text below deals with one T cell receptor beta chain. The sample holds other DNA sequences that translate to the same CDR3. This record belongs to a study of PD-1 blockade in mismatch repair-deficient tumors. Across the whole study: All were previously treated, progressing patients with about twelve mismatch repair-deficient cancer types.

This table comes from immunoSEQ multiplex PCR, and its TCRdb copy is limited to in-frame clones, with some not included. Of 100,000 to 150,000 clones listed, about nine tenths are singletons. V was trimmed by 0 bases and J by 1 base, leaving 4 bases between them. Germline CDR1 and CDR2: LNHNV and YYDKDF (reference sequence). The CDR3 contains 14 residues. TCRs were sequenced from three patients responding to pembrolizumab. This chain joins TRBV15 and TRBJ1-5, with D unresolved. Material: peripheral blood, obtained about 17 months after starting pembrolizumab. The clonotype originates from an adult with mismatch repair-deficient cancer. CDR3 in DNA: TGTGCCACCAGCAGAGATAACAGCAATCAGCCCCAGCATTTT. As protein: CATSRDNSNQPQHF.